This T cell receptor beta chain was identified in a study of CXCR3-negative and CXCR3-positive naive CD8 T cells. Study-wide results and limits: Memory CD8+ cells showed much lower diversity, while both naive subsets displayed comparably high diversity.

Libraries were UMI-labeled 5' RACE TRB cDNA. TCRdb reanalyzed the 5' RACE reads, giving one entry per CDR3 protein sequence and no DNA. The sample totals 7,000 to 8,000 distinct CDR3 sequences. Notes on this clonotype: Its antigen remains unknown.

The CDR3 sequence is 13 residues long. Per germline, CDR1 SQVTM and CDR2 ANQGSEA. Using triplicate sorts, 300,000 cells were collected each time from every CD8+ T cell subset. The TCR originated in a human donor in good health. Some clones in this sample may be carry-over from other donors' samples. Sequencing was performed on naive CXCR3- CD8+ T cells from blood. Subset reported: CD45RO-CCR7+CD27+CD95- naive CD8+ T cells lacking CXCR3 (TNR3-). The chain uses TRBV29-1 and TRBJ2-5; checking the TCRdb D call of TRBD1 is not possible without DNA. The CDR3 region is CSVEARGGKTQYF.